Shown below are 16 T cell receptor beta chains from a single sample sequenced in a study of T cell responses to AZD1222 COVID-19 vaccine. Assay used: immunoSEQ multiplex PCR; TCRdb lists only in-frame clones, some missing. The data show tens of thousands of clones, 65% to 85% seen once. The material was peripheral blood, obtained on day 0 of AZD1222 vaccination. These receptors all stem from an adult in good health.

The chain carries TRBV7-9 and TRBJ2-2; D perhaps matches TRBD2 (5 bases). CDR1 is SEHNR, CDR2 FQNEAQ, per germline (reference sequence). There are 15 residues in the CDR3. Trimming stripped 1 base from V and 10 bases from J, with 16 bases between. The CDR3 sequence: CASSLGPSLTQELFF. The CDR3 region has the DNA TGTGCCAGCAGCTTAGGCCCTAGCCTCACGCAGGAGCTGTTTTTT.

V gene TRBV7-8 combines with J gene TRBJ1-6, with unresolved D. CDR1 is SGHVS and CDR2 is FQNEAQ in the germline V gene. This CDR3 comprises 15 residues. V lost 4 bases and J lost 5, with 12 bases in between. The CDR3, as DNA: TGTGCCAGCAGCTCTTTGACAAATAATAATTCACCCCTCCACTTT. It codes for CASSSLTNNNSPLHF.

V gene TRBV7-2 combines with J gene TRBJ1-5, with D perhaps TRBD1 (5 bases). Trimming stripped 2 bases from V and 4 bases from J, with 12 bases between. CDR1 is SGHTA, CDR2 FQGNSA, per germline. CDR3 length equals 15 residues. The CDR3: CASSLMSTANQPQHF. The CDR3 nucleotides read TGTGCCAGCAGCTTAATGTCGACAGCAAATCAGCCCCAGCATTTT.

Here the CDR3 reads CAWSSGQGGQPQHF. CDR3 coding DNA: TGTGCCTGGTCTTCGGGACAGGGTGGACAGCCCCAGCATTTT. V usage is TRBV30 and J usage is TRBJ1-5, with 9 bases aligning to TRBD1. V lost 5 bases and J lost 7; bases outside the gene matches: 9. CDR1 and CDR2 from the germline V gene are GTSNPN and SVGIG (reference sequence). The CDR3 runs 14 residues.

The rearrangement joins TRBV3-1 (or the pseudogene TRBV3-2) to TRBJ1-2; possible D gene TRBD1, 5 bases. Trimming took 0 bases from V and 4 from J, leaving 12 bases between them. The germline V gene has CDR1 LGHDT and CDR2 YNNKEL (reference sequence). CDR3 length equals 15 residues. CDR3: CASSQEFGAGYGYTF. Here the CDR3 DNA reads TGTGCCAGCAGCCAAGAATTCGGGGCAGGCTATGGCTACACCTTC.

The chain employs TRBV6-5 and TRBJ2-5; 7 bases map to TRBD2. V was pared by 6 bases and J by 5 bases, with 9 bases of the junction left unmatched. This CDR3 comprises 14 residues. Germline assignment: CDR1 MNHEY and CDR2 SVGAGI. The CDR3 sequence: CASSPRGVLETQYF. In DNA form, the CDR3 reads TGTGCCAGCAGCCCACGGGGGGTATTGGAGACCCAGTACTTC.

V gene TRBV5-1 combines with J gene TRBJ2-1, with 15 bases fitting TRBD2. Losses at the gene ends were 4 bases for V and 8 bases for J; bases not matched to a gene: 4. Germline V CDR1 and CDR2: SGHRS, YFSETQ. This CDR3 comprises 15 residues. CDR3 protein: CASSLGLAGGDEQFF. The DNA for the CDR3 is TGCGCCAGCAGCCTAGGACTAGCGGGAGGGGATGAGCAGTTCTTC.

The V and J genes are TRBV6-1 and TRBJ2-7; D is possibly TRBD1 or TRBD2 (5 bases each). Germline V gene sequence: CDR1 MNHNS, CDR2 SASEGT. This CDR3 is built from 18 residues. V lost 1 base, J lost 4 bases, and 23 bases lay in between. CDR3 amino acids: CASSEDREGQTPRYEQYF. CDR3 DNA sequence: TGTGCCAGCAGTGAAGATCGAGAGGGGCAGACCCCACGTTACGAGCAGTACTTC.

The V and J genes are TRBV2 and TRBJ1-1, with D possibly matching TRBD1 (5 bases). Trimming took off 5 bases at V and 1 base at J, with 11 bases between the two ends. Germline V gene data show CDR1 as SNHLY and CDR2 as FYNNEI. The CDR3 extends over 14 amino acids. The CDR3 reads CASSWEGKNTEAFF. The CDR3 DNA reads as TGTGCCAGCAGTTGGGAGGGGAAGAACACTGAAGCTTTCTTT. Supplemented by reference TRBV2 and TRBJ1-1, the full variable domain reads EPEVTQTPSHQVTQMGQEVILRCVPISNHLYFYWYRQILGQKVEFLVSFYNNEISEKSEIFDDQFSVERPDGSNFTLKIRSTKLEDSAMYFCASSWEGKNTEAFFGQGTRLTVV.

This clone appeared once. The CDR3 is CASSLAGGPQLNYGYTF. The DNA for the CDR3 is TGTGCCAGCAGCTTAGCGGGGGGGCCCCAACTCAACTATGGCTACACCTTC. The chain employs TRBV7-9 and TRBJ1-2; D may be TRBD1 (6 bases). The germline gives CDR1 SEHNR, CDR2 FQNEAQ (reference sequence). The CDR3 covers 17 residues. With 0 bases removed from V and 2 bases from J, the gap between germline ends came to 16 bases. Supplemented by reference TRBV7-9 and TRBJ1-2, the full variable domain reads DTGVSQNPRHKITKRGQNVTFRCDPISEHNRLYWYRQTLGQGPEFLTYFQNEAQLEKSRLLSDRFSAERPKGSFSTLEIQRTEQGDSAMYLCASSLAGGPQLNYGYTFGSGTRLTVV.

The CDR3 nucleotides are TGCGCCAGCAGCCCCGGGAGGTCTAATGAAAAACTGTTTTTT. Its translation is CASSPGRSNEKLFF. The chain combines TRBV5-1 with TRBJ1-4, with no clear D. The germline CDR1 and CDR2 sequences are SGHRS and YFSETQ. This CDR3 has 14 amino acids. V lost 4 bases and J lost 3, with 10 bases in between.

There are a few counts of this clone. The CDR3 loop reads CASSSGRRNTIYF. As DNA, the CDR3 is TGTGCCAGCAGCTCCGGACGGAGAAACACCATATATTTT. The V call is TRBV7-2, the J call TRBJ1-3, with D unresolved. V lost 4 bases, J lost 5 bases, and 9 bases lay in between. This CDR3 has 13 amino acids. Germline V lookup: CDR1 SGHTA, CDR2 FQGNSA.

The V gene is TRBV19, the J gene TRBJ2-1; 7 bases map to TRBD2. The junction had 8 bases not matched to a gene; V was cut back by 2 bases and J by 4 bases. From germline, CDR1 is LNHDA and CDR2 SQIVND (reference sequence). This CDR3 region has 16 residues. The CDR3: CASSINSGNSYNEQFF. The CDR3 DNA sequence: TGTGCCAGTAGTATAAACAGCGGGAATTCTTACAATGAGCAGTTCTTC. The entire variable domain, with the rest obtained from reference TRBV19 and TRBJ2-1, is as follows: DGGITQSPKYLFRKEGQNVTLSCEQNLNHDAMYWYRQDPGQGLRLIYYSQIVNDFQKGDIAEGYSVSREKKESFPLTVTSAQKNPTAFYLCASSINSGNSYNEQFFGPGTRLTVL.

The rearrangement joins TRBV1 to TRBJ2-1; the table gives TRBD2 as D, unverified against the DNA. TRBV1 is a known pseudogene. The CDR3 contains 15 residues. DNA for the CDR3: TGCACCAGCAGCCTCGGCGGGGGGGTGGCCAATGAGCAGTTCTTC. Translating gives CTSSLGGGVANEQFF.

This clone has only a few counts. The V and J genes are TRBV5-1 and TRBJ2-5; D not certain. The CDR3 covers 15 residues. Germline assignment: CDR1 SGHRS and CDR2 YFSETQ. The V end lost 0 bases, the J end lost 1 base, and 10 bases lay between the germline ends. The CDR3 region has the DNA TGCGCCAGCAGCTTGGCCGTGGGCGGCCAAGAGACCCAGTACTTC. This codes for CASSLAVGGQETQYF.

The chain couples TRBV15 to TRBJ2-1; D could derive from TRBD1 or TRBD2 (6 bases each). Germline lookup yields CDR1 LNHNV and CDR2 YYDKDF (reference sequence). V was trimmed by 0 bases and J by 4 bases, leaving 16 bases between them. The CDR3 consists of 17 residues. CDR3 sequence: CATSREISGASYNEQFF. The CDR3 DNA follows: TGTGCCACCAGCAGAGAAATTTCGGGGGCCTCGTACAATGAGCAGTTCTTC.